Reported below is one T cell receptor (beta chain). These data belong to a study of blood T cell repertoires in COVID-19. Method: immunoSEQ multiplex PCR; TCRdb's copy keeps in-frame clones and lacks some. The sample comprises tens of thousands of clones, around nine tenths of which are singletons, and around 27% rests with the top ten. The CDR3 length is 16 residues. Trimming removed 4 bases at V and 2 bases at J, with 16 bases between. The germline V gene has CDR1 LGHDT and CDR2 YNNKEL (reference sequence). The sequence derives from a human donor in a cohort sampled during active COVID-19. The sequenced sample consisted of peripheral blood. This sequence joins TRBV3-1 (or the pseudogene TRBV3-2) and TRBJ2-3, with D unresolved. CDR3 sequence reads: CASSLQPPTNTDTQYF. CDR3 nucleotides: TGTGCCAGCAGCCTTCAACCTCCTACTAACACAGATACGCAGTATTTT.